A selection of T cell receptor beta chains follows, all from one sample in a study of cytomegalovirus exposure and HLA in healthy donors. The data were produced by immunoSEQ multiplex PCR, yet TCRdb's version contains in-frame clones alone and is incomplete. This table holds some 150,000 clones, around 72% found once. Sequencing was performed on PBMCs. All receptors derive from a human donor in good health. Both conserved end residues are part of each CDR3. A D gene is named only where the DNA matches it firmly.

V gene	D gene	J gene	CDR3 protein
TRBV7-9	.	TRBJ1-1	CASSPSSGTEAFF
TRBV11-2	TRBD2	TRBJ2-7	CASSRLAGGPYEQYF
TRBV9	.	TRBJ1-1	CASSVDGRQNTEAFF
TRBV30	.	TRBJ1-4	CAWGPGGAYEKLFF
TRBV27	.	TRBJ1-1	CASSLRRDTKAFF
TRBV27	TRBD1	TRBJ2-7	CASSLSGTGSGEQYF
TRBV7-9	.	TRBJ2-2	CASVKGDFTGELFF
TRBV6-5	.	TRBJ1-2	CATRSGEGGYTF
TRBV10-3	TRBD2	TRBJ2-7	CATADGLAGMDEQYF
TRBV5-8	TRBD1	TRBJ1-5	CASSFRTGSSQPQHF
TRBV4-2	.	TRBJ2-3	CASSQEPAERTDTQYF
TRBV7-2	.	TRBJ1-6	CASSDGRRGRGSPLHF
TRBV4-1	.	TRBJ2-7	CASSQDPSSYEQYF
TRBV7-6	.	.	CASSERTISYEQYF
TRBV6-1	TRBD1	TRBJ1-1	CASSYLDRGTEAFF
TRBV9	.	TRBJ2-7	CASSRGGGRYEQYF
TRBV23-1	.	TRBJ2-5	CASSHIPRTGHEETQYF
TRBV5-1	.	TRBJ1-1	CASSLAGPTEAFF
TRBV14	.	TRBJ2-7	CASSQGRNYEQYF
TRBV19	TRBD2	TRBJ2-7	CASSIPGGPFYEQYF
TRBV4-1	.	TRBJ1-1	CASSQETHRENTEAFF
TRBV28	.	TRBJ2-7	CASTTPGTAMEQYF
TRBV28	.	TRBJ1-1	CASSTTGDGNTEAFF
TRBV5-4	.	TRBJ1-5	CASSEDFNQPQHF
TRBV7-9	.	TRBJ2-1	CASSPASVYNEQFF
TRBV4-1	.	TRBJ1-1	CASSQAANTEAFF
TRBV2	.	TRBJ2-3	CASTRSRFTDTQYF
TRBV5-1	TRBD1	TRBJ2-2	CASSLGTGGTGELFF
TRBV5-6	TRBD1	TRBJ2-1	CASSFTGTGVSFYNEQFF
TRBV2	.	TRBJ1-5	CASSQSSSNQPQHF
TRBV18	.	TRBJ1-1	CASSPPGNTEAFF
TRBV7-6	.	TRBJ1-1	CASSLGEDTEAFF
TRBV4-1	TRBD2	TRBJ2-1	CASDPGLAGYNEQFF
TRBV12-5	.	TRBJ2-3	CASGSTAGPHTQYF
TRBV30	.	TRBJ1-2	CACHSYGFGYTF
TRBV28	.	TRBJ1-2	CASSLWTHGYTF
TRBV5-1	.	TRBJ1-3	CASSLVQASSGNTIYF
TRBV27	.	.	CASSLKAGPPTYEQYF
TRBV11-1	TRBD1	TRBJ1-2	CASSGQGVYGYTF
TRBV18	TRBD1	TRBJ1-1	CASATGGPTEAFF
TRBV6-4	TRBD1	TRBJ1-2	CASSDRSARGYYGYTF
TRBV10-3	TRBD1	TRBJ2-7	CAISDIGQGSYEQYF
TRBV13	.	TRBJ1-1	CASSSTRLVKAQNTEAFF
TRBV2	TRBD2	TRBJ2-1	CASRGVTSVDEQFF
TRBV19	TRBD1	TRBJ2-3	CASSSGTGGDTQYF
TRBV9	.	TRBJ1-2	CASRHQGCRYTF
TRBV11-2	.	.	CASSSGQNEQYF
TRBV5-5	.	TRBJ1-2	CASSPDINYGYTF
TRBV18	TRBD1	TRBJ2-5	CASSPYTGQYQETQYF
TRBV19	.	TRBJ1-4	CASSMRIATNEKLFF
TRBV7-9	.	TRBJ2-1	CASSLGHMRLDNEQFF
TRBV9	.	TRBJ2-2	CASSPPGAGELFF
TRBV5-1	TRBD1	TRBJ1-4	CASSLETGGAGEKLFF
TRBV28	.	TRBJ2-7	CASSLSRDWKYEQYF
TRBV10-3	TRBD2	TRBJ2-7	CAISEGEGSGYEQYF
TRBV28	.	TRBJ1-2	CASRISGSRAGYGYTF
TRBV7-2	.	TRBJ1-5	CASSQMDSYQPQHF
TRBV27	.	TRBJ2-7	CASSPETGSSYEQYF
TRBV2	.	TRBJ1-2	CASSSAPGGGYGYTF